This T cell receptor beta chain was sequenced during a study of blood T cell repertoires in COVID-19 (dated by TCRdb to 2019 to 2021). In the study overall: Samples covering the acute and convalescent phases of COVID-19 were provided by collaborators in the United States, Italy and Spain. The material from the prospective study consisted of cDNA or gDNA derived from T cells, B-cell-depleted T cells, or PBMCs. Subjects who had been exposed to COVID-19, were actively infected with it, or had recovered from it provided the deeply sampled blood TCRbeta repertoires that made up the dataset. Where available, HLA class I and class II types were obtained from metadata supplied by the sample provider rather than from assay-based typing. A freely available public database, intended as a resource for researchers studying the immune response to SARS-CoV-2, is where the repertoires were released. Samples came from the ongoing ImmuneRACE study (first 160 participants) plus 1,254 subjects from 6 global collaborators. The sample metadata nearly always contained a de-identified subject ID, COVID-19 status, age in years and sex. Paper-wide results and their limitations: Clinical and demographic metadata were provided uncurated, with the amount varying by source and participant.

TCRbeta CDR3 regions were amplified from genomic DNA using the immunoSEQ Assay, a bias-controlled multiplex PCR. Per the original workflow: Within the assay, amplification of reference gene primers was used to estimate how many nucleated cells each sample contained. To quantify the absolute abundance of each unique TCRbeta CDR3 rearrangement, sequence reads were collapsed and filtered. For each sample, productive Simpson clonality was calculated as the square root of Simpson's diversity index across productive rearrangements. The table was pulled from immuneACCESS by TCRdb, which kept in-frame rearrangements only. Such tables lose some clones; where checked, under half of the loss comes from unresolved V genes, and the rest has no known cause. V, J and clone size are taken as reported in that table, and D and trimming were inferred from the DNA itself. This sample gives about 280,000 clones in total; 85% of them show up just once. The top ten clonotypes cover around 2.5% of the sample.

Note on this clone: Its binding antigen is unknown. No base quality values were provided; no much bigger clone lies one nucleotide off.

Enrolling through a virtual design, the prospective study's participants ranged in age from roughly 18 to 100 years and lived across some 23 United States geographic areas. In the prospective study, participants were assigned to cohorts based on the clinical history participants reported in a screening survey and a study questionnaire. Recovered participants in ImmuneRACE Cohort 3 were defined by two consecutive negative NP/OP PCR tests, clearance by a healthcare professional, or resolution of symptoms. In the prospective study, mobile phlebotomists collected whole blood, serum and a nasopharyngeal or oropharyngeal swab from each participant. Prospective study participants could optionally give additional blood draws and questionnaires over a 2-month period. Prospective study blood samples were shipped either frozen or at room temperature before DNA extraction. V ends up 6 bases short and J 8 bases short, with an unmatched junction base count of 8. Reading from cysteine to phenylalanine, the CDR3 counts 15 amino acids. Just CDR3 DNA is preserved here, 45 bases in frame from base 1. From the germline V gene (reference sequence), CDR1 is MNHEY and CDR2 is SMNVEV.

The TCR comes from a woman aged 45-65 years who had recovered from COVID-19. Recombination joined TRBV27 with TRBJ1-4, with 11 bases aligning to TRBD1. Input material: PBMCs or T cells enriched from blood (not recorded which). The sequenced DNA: TGTGCCAGCAGCTCAGTGGGACAGGGGGACGAAAAACTGTTTTTT. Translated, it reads CASSSVGQGDEKLFF.